This T cell receptor beta chain was captured by sequencing in a study of shared T cell receptors in the human thymus. The data were produced by immunoSEQ multiplex PCR, yet TCRdb's version contains in-frame clones alone and is incomplete. The repertoire includes hundreds of thousands of clones, approximately 90% of them detected once, and around 0.0099% sits in the top ten. These data are also associated with another study on human thymus T cells.

The TCR sequence derives from a boy less than two years old with a congenital heart defect. Sequencing input: thymocytes.

CDR3 amino acids: CASSLDPGLAAYNEQFF. In DNA, the CDR3 is TGTGCCAGCAGCTTGGATCCGGGACTAGCGGCCTACAATGAGCAGTTCTTC. This chain links TRBV5-5 with TRBJ2-1; TRBD2 agrees at 11 bases. The V gene's germline CDR1 is SGHKS and CDR2 YYEKEE (reference sequence). The junction had 4 bases not matched to a gene; V was cut back by 0 bases and J by 2 bases. This CDR3 comprises 17 residues.